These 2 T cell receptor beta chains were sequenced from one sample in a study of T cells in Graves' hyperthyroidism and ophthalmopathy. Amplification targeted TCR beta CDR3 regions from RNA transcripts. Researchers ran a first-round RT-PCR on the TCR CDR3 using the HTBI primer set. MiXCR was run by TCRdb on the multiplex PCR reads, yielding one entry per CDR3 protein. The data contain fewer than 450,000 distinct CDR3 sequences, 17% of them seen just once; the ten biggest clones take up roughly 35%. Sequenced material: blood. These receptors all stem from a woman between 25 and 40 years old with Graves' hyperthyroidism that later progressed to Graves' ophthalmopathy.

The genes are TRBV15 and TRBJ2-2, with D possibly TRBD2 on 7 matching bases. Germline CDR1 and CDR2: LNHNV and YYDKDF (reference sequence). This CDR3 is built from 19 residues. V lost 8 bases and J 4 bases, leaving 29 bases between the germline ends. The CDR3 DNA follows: TGTGCCACCTGGGGGACCGCGGCACCGGGGAGGGGGACCACCGGGGAGCTGTTTTTT. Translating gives CATWGTAAPGRGTTGELFF.

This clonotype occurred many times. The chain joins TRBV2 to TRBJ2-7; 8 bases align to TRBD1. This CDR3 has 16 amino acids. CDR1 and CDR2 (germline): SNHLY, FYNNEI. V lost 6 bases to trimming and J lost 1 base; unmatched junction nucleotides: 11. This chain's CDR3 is CASSYMDRVDSYEQYF. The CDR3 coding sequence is TGTGCCAGCAGCTACATGGACAGGGTGGATTCCTACGAGCAGTACTTC. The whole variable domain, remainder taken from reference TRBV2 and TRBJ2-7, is EPEVTQTPSHQVTQMGQEVILRCVPISNHLYFYWYRQILGQKVEFLVSFYNNEISEKSEIFDDQFSVERPDGSNFTLKIRSTKLEDSAMYFCASSYMDRVDSYEQYFGPGTRLTVT.